What follows are 7 T cell receptor beta chains derived from one specimen sequenced in a study of blood T cell repertoires in COVID-19. TCRdb's table, derived via immunoSEQ multiplex PCR, lists solely in-frame clones and lacks some. The sample carries 55,000 to 75,000 clones, about 80% recorded once. The sample taken for sequencing was peripheral blood. The receptors derive from a man between 65 and 85 years old with acute or convalescent COVID-19.

The chain uses TRBV5-6 and TRBJ2-7; the D gene is possibly TRBD1 (5 bases). This CDR3 region has 13 residues. Per germline, CDR1 SGHDT and CDR2 YYEEEE. V gave up 5 bases and J gave up 2 bases, with 11 bases separating them. The CDR3 sequence is CASRDYRTYEQYF. The CDR3 DNA sequence: TGTGCCAGCAGGGATTACAGGACCTACGAGCAGTACTTC. Full variable domain (remainder filled in from reference TRBV5-6 and TRBJ2-7): DAGVTQSPTHLIKTRGQQVTLRCSPKSGHDTVSWYQQALGQGPQFIFQYYEEEERQRGNFPDRFSGHQFPNYSSELNVNALLLGDSALYLCASRDYRTYEQYFGPGTRLTVT.

The chain employs TRBV19 and TRBJ2-1, with 7 bases fitting TRBD1. The CDR3 sequence is 13 residues long. The V gene's germline CDR1 is LNHDA and CDR2 SQIVND (reference sequence). Unmatched junction bases numbered 5, after V lost 3 bases and J lost 9 bases. CDR3 sequence (DNA): TGTGCCAGTAGTATTCAGAGGGACAGTGAGCAGTTCTTC. It is translated as CASSIQRDSEQFF.

The chain recombines TRBV7-9 with TRBJ2-2, with D tentatively TRBD1 (5 bases). Trimming left V 5 bases short and J 4 bases short, with 14 bases between. CDR1 and CDR2 from the germline V gene are SEHNR and FQNEAQ (reference sequence). The CDR3 is 15 residues long. CDR3 protein: CASSNRWDRTGELFF. In DNA, the CDR3 is TGTGCCAGCAGCAACAGGTGGGATCGCACCGGGGAGCTGTTTTTT.

The rearrangement links TRBV6-1 to TRBJ1-1; D gene uncertain. Germline CDR1 MNHNS, CDR2 SASEGT. The CDR3 runs 13 residues. Trimming stripped 2 bases from V and 0 bases from J, with 4 bases between. The CDR3 DNA reads TGTGCCAGCAGTGAAACGGTGAACACTGAAGCTTTCTTT. Amino acids: CASSETVNTEAFF.

With respect to this clone: The identical CDR3 is also encoded by other nucleotide sequences in the sample. V usage is TRBV14 and J usage is TRBJ2-5, with D hard to call. CDR3 length equals 13 residues. CDR1 is SGHDN, CDR2 FVKESK, per germline. Trimming left V 0 bases short and J 1 base short, with 3 bases between. This CDR3 is CASSQDLQETQYF. The CDR3, as DNA: TGTGCCAGCAGCCAAGATCTCCAAGAGACCCAGTACTTC.

The chain links TRBV11-2 to TRBJ1-1; the match to TRBD1 covers 7 bases. V shed 3 bases, J shed 10 bases, and the junction held 8 bases outside the gene matches. The CDR3 runs 13 residues. Germline values: CDR1 SGHAT, CDR2 FQNNGV. The CDR3 region is CASSLGQNRLAFF. CDR3 nucleotides: TGTGCCAGCAGCTTGGGACAGAACCGGTTAGCTTTCTTT.

This clone was observed a few times. The chain has TRBV7-9 and TRBJ2-7; tentatively, D is TRBD2 (6 bases). There are 16 residues in the CDR3. CDR1 SEHNR and CDR2 FQNEAQ come from the germline V gene (reference sequence). Trimming pared 0 bases from V and 5 bases from J, leaving 17 bases between. The CDR3 protein is CASSLASFGSVNEQYF. CDR3 nucleotides: TGTGCCAGCAGCTTAGCGTCCTTCGGGAGTGTGAACGAGCAGTACTTC.